The 23 T cell receptor beta chains reported below all come from one sample, sequenced in a study of T cells in Graves' hyperthyroidism and ophthalmopathy. RNA transcripts yielded amplified TCR beta CDR3 regions. A set of HTBI primers served as the primers for a first-round RT-PCR of the TCR CDR3. TCRdb ran MiXCR on the multiplex PCR reads and lists one entry per CDR3 protein. The sample has about 350,000 distinct CDR3 sequences, around a sixth seen once. Sequencing was done on a sample of blood. These receptors all come from a woman in her 40s with Graves' ophthalmopathy.

This clonotype has at least ten counts. The chain couples TRBV29-1 to TRBJ2-7; D not resolved. The ends were cut back, 4 bases at V and 3 bases at J, with 10 bases in the middle. The CDR3 spans 12 residues. CDR1 SQVTM and CDR2 ANQGSEA come from the germline V gene. CDR3 nucleotide sequence: TGCAGCGTTGTTGGCCTGTACTACGAGCAGTACTTC. It codes for CSVVGLYYEQYF.

The chain recombines TRBV28 with TRBJ2-7; D possibly corresponds to TRBD1 (6 bases). Germline V lookup: CDR1 MDHEN, CDR2 SYDVKM. V dropped 8 bases and J dropped 1 base, with 12 bases sitting between them. This CDR3 has 13 amino acids. As DNA, the CDR3 is TGTGCCAGCCTCGGGACAAGTTCCTACGAGCAGTACTTC. It translates to CASLGTSSYEQYF.

The V call is TRBV5-1, the J call TRBJ2-2; D is undetermined. Germline CDR1 and CDR2: SGHRS and YFSETQ. Trimming pared 4 bases from V and 2 bases from J, leaving 12 bases between. The CDR3 is 15 amino acids. The CDR3 sequence: CASSQVYSNTGELFF. The CDR3 nucleotides are TGCGCCAGCAGCCAAGTTTATTCAAACACCGGGGAGCTGTTTTTT.

This clonotype occurred many times. The chain uses TRBV12-3 or TRBV12-4 and TRBJ2-7, with D perhaps TRBD1 (6 bases). V lost 7 bases and J lost 3, with 13 bases in between. CDR3 length equals 13 residues. This chain's CDR3 is CASKKDRNYEQYF. The CDR3 nucleotides read TGTGCCAGCAAAAAAGACAGGAACTACGAGCAGTACTTC.

Ten or more counts support this clonotype. This sequence joins TRBV12-5 and TRBJ2-2; D uncertain. CDR1 is LGHNT, CDR2 FRNRAP, per germline. Between the trimmed V and J ends, which lost 5 bases and 7 bases, there was a span of 14 bases. The CDR3 covers 14 residues. This CDR3 reads CASGPSLEVGELFF. CDR3 in DNA: TGTGCTAGTGGTCCCTCCTTAGAGGTCGGGGAGCTGTTTTTT.

This clonotype was recorded many times. This chain connects TRBV28 to TRBJ2-5; 15 bases are shared with TRBD2. Trimming removed 10 bases from V and 4 bases from J; junction bases left unmatched: 10. This CDR3 region has 16 residues. Per germline, CDR1 MDHEN and CDR2 SYDVKM. CDR3 DNA: TGTGCCACCATGGGACTAGCGGGAGGATGGAGAGAGACCCAGTACTTC. Translation gives CATMGLAGGWRETQYF.

Ten or more counts support this clonotype. This sequence joins TRBV12-3 or TRBV12-4 and TRBJ2-5; 7 bases match TRBD2. Unmatched junction bases numbered 6, after V lost 0 bases and J lost 2 bases. The CDR3 totals 16 residues. This CDR3 is CASSLAGRTTQETQYF. The CDR3, as DNA: TGTGCCAGCAGTTTAGCCGGGAGGACAACTCAAGAGACCCAGTACTTC.

This clonotype was detected many times. The V call is TRBV11-3, the J call TRBJ2-7; 9 bases match TRBD1. The CDR3 consists of 16 residues. The germline gives CDR1 SGHNT, CDR2 YENEEA. Trimming removed 5 bases from V and 2 bases from J; junction bases left unmatched: 10. The CDR3 is CASSPKGGTGTYEQYF. The CDR3 DNA is TGTGCCAGCAGCCCAAAGGGGGGGACAGGGACCTACGAGCAGTACTTC. The full variable domain, completed using reference TRBV11-3 and TRBJ2-7, is EAGVVQSPRYKIIEKKQPVAFWCNPISGHNTLYWYLQNLGQGPELLIRYENEEAVDDSQLPKDRFSAERLKGVDSTLKIQPAELGDSAVYLCASSPKGGTGTYEQYFGPGTRLTVT.

This clonotype was seen many times. The V call is TRBV25-1, the J call TRBJ1-1; possibly TRBD1 for D (5 bases). The germline V gene has CDR1 MGHDK and CDR2 SYGVNS. The V end lost 3 bases, the J end lost 8 bases, and 16 bases lay between the germline ends. The CDR3 contains 14 residues. The CDR3 DNA sequence: TGTGCCAGCAGTGACGCGGGACTACCGGCCGAAGCTTTCTTT. It encodes CASSDAGLPAEAFF.

The chain combines TRBV6-5 with TRBJ1-4; 7 nucleotides line up with TRBD1. This CDR3 is 15 amino acids long. Looked up from germline, CDR1 is MNHEY and CDR2 is SVGAGI. Trimming removed 2 bases from V and 7 bases from J; junction bases left unmatched: 7. CDR3 sequence reads: CASSYLTGMSEKLFF. The CDR3 coding sequence is TGTGCCAGCAGTTACCTGACAGGGATGAGTGAAAAACTGTTTTTT.

The chain is built from TRBV11-2 and TRBJ2-7, with TRBD1 matching 9 bases. The length of the CDR3 is 15 residues. Trimming took 0 bases from V and 2 from J; bases not matched to a gene: 2. Per germline, CDR1 SGHAT and CDR2 FQNNGV. The CDR3, as DNA: TGTGCCAGCAGCTTAGACTGGGACAGGGCCTACGAGCAGTACTTC. Translated: CASSLDWDRAYEQYF.

The chain couples TRBV27 to TRBJ2-2; 7 bases match TRBD1. CDR1 MNHEY and CDR2 SMNVEV come from the germline V gene (reference sequence). The CDR3 loop spans 14 amino acids. V shed 6 bases and J 2 bases; nucleotides not matched to a gene: 3. CDR3 nucleotides: TGTGCCAGCAGCAACAGGGGAAACACCGGGGAGCTGTTTTTT. Its translation: CASSNRGNTGELFF.

In its sample, this clonotype was seen once. The chain employs TRBV28 and TRBJ2-2; 7 bases are a match to TRBD2. From germline, CDR1 is MDHEN and CDR2 SYDVKM. V was pared by 6 bases and J by 2 bases, with 9 bases of the junction left unmatched. The CDR3 consists of 16 residues. CDR3 bases: TGTGCCAGCAGACCTACTAGCGAGGGTAACACCGGGGAGCTGTTTTTT. Encoded protein: CASRPTSEGNTGELFF.

CDR3 DNA sequence: TGTGCCAGCAGCCAACCCGGGACAGGTTCCTACGAGCAGTACTTC. Amino acid sequence: CASSQPGTGSYEQYF. This rearrangement joins TRBV3-1 to TRBJ2-7; 8 nucleotides agree with TRBD1. Trimming cost V 2 bases and J 1 base; bases outside gene matches: 4. From germline, CDR1 is LGHDT and CDR2 YNNKEL (reference sequence). The CDR3 sequence is 15 residues long.

This clonotype was counted ten times or more. This chain links TRBV2 with TRBJ1-2; TRBD1 is a possible D gene (5 bases). This CDR3 has 14 residues. V lost 4 bases to trimming and J lost 2 bases, with 11 bases between them. Germline CDR1 reads SNHLY; CDR2 reads FYNNEI. DNA of the CDR3: TGTGCCAGCAGTGTGGATCAGGGAAACTATGGCTACACCTTC. It is translated as CASSVDQGNYGYTF.

This clonotype showed up many times. The CDR3, as DNA: TGTGCCAGCAGCTTACTGTGGGAGGAGGACGAGCAGTACTTC. It yields the protein CASSLLWEEDEQYF. The chain couples TRBV11-2 to TRBJ2-7; possible D gene TRBD2, 6 bases. This CDR3 is built from 14 residues. V lost 2 bases and J 5 bases, leaving 13 bases between the germline ends. The germline CDR1 and CDR2 sequences are SGHAT and FQNNGV.

The sample holds many counts of this clonotype. The chain uses TRBV10-3 and TRBJ2-7; 10 bases align to TRBD1. Germline CDR1 is ENHRY and CDR2 is SYGVKD. After removal of 6 bases from V and 3 bases from J, the junction contained 2 bases not matched to a gene. CDR3 length equals 13 residues. The CDR3 is CAIRRTGGYEQYF. The CDR3, as DNA: TGTGCCATCAGGCGGACAGGGGGCTACGAGCAGTACTTC.

This clonotype was picked up many times. The chain joins TRBV6-2 or TRBV6-3 to TRBJ2-7, with 9 positions matching TRBD2. V shed 10 bases and J 2 bases; nucleotides not matched to a gene: 6. The CDR3 loop spans 13 amino acids. From germline, CDR1 is MNHEY and CDR2 SVGEGT. The CDR3 DNA follows: TGTGCCACCGCGACTAGCGGTACCTACGAGCAGTACTTC. It yields the protein CATATSGTYEQYF.

This clonotype appeared many times. The chain is built from TRBV28 and TRBJ2-7; D assignment may be TRBD1 or TRBD2 (5 bases each). V lost 6 bases and J lost 3, with 9 bases in between. The CDR3 covers 12 residues. Germline assignment: CDR1 MDHEN and CDR2 SYDVKM. CDR3 DNA: TGTGCCAGCAGGAAGGGGAGCTACGAGCAGTACTTC. Its protein product is CASRKGSYEQYF.

In this sample, this clonotype turned up many times. The V and J genes are TRBV2 and TRBJ2-7, with unresolved D. Trimming left V 7 bases short and J 6 bases short, with 13 bases between. This CDR3 comprises 12 residues. Per germline, CDR1 SNHLY and CDR2 FYNNEI. The CDR3 DNA reads as TGTGCCAGCATGTTTGACAACCCCGAGCAGTACTTC. This sequence encodes CASMFDNPEQYF.

This clonotype was observed at least ten times. The chain joins TRBV19 to TRBJ2-2; D remains ambiguous. Germline V gene sequence: CDR1 LNHDA, CDR2 SQIVND (reference sequence). Trimming took 11 bases from V and 4 from J, leaving 11 bases between them. The CDR3 is made up of 12 amino acids. The CDR3 sequence is CALQDSTGELFF. In nucleotides, the CDR3 is TGTGCCCTACAAGATTCCACCGGGGAGCTGTTTTTT.

In this sample, this clonotype turned up many times. The rearrangement joins TRBV12-3 or TRBV12-4 to TRBJ2-7; D is undetermined. V lost 5 bases to trimming and J lost 6 bases, with 11 bases between them. The CDR3 covers 12 residues. The CDR3 spells CASSLSLSEQYF. In nucleotides, the CDR3 is TGTGCCAGCAGTCTCTCCCTAAGCGAGCAGTACTTC.

This clonotype was recorded many times. V is TRBV6-1 and J is TRBJ2-6, with D hard to call. This CDR3 is built from 14 residues. Germline CDR1 MNHNS, CDR2 SASEGT. The V gene lost 2 bases and the J gene lost 4 bases, with 6 bases spanning the gap. The CDR3 DNA reads TGTGCCAGCAGTGAATGGACCGGGGCCAACGTCCTGACTTTC. Amino acid sequence: CASSEWTGANVLTF.